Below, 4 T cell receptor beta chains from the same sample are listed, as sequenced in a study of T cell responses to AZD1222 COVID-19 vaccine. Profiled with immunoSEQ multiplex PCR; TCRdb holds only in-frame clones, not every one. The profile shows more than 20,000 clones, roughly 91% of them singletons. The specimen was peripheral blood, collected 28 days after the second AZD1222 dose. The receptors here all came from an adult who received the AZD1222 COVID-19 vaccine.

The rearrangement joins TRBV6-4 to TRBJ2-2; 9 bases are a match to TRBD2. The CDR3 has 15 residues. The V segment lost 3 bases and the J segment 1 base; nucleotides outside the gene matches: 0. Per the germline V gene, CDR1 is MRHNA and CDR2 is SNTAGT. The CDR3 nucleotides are TGTGCCAGCAGTGAGACTAGCGGGAACACCGGGGAGCTGTTTTTT. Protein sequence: CASSETSGNTGELFF.

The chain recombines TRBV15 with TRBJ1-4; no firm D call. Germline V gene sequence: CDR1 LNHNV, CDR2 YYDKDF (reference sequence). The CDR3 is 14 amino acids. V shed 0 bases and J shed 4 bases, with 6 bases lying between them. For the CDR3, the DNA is TGTGCCACCAGCAGAGATGCGATTAATGAAAAACTGTTTTTT. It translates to CATSRDAINEKLFF.

The CDR3 region has the DNA TGTGCCAGCAGGATTGACGGAGATCAGCCCCAGCATTTT. Translation: CASRIDGDQPQHF. V is TRBV7-2 and J is TRBJ1-5; D unclear. Germline V CDR1 and CDR2: SGHTA, FQGNSA. Trimming took 6 bases from V and 5 from J, leaving 11 bases between them. CDR3 length: 13 residues.

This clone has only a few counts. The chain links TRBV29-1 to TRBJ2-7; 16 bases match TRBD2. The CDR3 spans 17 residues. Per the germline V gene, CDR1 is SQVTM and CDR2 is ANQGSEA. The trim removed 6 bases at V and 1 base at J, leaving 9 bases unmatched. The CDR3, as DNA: TGCAGCGTCTCGGGACTAGCGGGAGGGCTTACGTCCTACGAGCAGTACTTC. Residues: CSVSGLAGGLTSYEQYF.